Below, 6 T cell receptor beta chains from the same sample are listed, as sequenced in a study of blood T cell repertoires in COVID-19 (dated by TCRdb to 2018 to 2021). Library generation was performed with the immunoSEQ multiplex PCR assay. The table was pulled from immuneACCESS by TCRdb, which kept in-frame rearrangements only. Such tables lose some clones; where checked, under half of the loss comes from unresolved V genes, and the rest has no known cause. Within this sample are approximately 210,000 clones, with almost 85% of them counted one time only. The ten largest clones capture approximately 8% of the sample. The source material was peripheral blood. These receptors all come from a woman aged 45-60 years with active or convalescent COVID-19.

The chain employs TRBV7-9 and TRBJ1-5; a weak D match, TRBD1 (6 bases). Germline lookup yields CDR1 SEHNR and CDR2 FQNEAQ (reference sequence). Trimming took off 4 bases at V and 3 bases at J, with 10 bases between the two ends. The CDR3 is 14 residues long. CDR3 amino acids: CASSSRTVNQPQHF. The CDR3 DNA sequence: TGTGCCAGCAGCTCACGGACAGTCAATCAGCCCCAGCATTTT.

The chain has TRBV27 and TRBJ2-2; the match to TRBD1 covers 8 bases. CDR3 size: 14 residues. With V trimmed by 7 bases and J by 5 bases, 6 bases remained unmatched. Germline CDR1 reads MNHEY; CDR2 reads SMNVEV (reference sequence). The CDR3 loop reads CASKSQGVTGELFF. The CDR3 DNA reads as TGTGCCAGCAAGTCACAGGGGGTGACCGGGGAGCTGTTTTTT.

The V gene is TRBV14, the J gene TRBJ2-3, with D tentatively TRBD1 (6 bases). Trimming removed 9 bases at V and 6 bases at J, with 25 bases between. The CDR3 sequence is 16 residues long. Germline CDR1 reads SGHDN; CDR2 reads FVKESK. The CDR3 DNA reads as TGTGCCAGTAGCAGGAGTGGTGGGGGCGCGGTCGATACGCAGTATTTT. Encoded protein: CASSRSGGGAVDTQYF.

The V gene is TRBV28, the J gene TRBJ2-7, with a tentative D call TRBD2 (5 bases). CDR3 size: 13 residues. The germline V and J ends were trimmed by 6 bases and 1 base, with 10 bases remaining between them. CDR1 and CDR2 (germline): MDHEN, SYDVKM. In nucleotides, the CDR3 is TGTGCCAGCAGCCCCAGGACTTCCTACGAGCAGTACTTC. Translation: CASSPRTSYEQYF.

V and J are TRBV7-8 and TRBJ1-4; 9 nucleotides line up with TRBD1. V trimming: 4 bases; J trimming: 5 bases; junction bases outside the gene matches: 5. Germline-derived CDR1 and CDR2 are SGHVS and FQNEAQ. This CDR3 region has 15 residues. The CDR3 region is CASSYSGTGNEKLFF. In nucleotides, the CDR3 is TGTGCCAGCAGCTACAGTGGGACAGGGAATGAAAAACTGTTTTTT. Filled out from reference TRBV7-8 and TRBJ1-4, the complete variable domain reads GAGVSQSPRYKVAKRGQDVALRCDPISGHVSLFWYQQALGQGPEFLTYFQNEAQLDKSGLPSDRFFAERPEGSVSTLKIQRTQQEDSAVYLCASSYSGTGNEKLFFGSGTQLSVL.

The rearrangement joins TRBV3-1 (or the pseudogene TRBV3-2) to TRBJ2-3; D uncertain. V shed 4 bases and J shed 4 bases, with 6 bases lying between them. Per germline, CDR1 LGHDT and CDR2 YNNKEL (reference sequence). The CDR3 spans 12 residues. The CDR3 sequence: CASSRDSDTQYF. In DNA form, the CDR3 reads TGTGCCAGCAGCCGCGACTCAGATACGCAGTATTTT.